The 26 T cell receptor beta chains below were found in one sample sequenced in a study of T cell responses to AZD1222 COVID-19 vaccine. TCRdb's table, derived via immunoSEQ multiplex PCR, lists solely in-frame clones and lacks some. The repertoire holds about 200,000 clones, roughly nine tenths seen once, with 3% to 3.5% in the top ten. Sample: peripheral blood, taken 28 days after the second AZD1222 dose. Receptor source: an adult who received the AZD1222 COVID-19 vaccine.

This rearrangement joins TRBV11-2 to TRBJ2-1; D is undetermined. The CDR3 loop spans 14 amino acids. Between the trimmed V and J ends, which lost 2 bases and 8 bases, there was a span of 13 bases. In germline, CDR1 is SGHAT, CDR2 FQNNGV. CDR3 bases: TGTGCCAGCAGCTTACGGCCAGGCCGCGATGAGCAGTTCTTC. The encoded protein is CASSLRPGRDEQFF.

The chain recombines TRBV6-5 with TRBJ1-1, with D maybe TRBD1 (6 bases). Germline CDR1 reads MNHEY; CDR2 reads SVGAGI. The CDR3 covers 13 residues. Trimming pared 8 bases from V and 6 bases from J, leaving 16 bases between. CDR3 loop: CASSATGLSEAFF. The DNA of the CDR3 is TGTGCCAGCTCAGCGACAGGACTATCTGAAGCTTTCTTT.

The CDR3 nucleotides are TGTGCCAGCAGCATCACGGACAGGGACAACAATGAGCAGTTCTTC. Protein product: CASSITDRDNNEQFF. The chain uses TRBV7-9 and TRBJ2-1; the match to TRBD1 covers 8 bases. The CDR3 has 15 amino acids. Germline lookup yields CDR1 SEHNR and CDR2 FQNEAQ (reference sequence). Unmatched junction bases numbered 8, after V lost 5 bases and J lost 5 bases.

The V and J genes are TRBV5-1 and TRBJ2-3; 9 bases line up with TRBD2. Germline trimming cut 0 bases from V and 2 bases from J; bases unmatched to any gene: 10. The CDR3 has 18 amino acids. Looked up from germline, CDR1 is SGHRS and CDR2 is YFSETQ. This CDR3 is CASSLGLAEAMFTDTQYF. Written as DNA, the CDR3 is TGCGCCAGCAGCTTGGGACTAGCGGAAGCTATGTTCACAGATACGCAGTATTTT.

The V and J genes are TRBV11-3 and TRBJ1-2, with TRBD1 identical over 7 bases. The CDR3 loop spans 17 amino acids. The germline V gene has CDR1 SGHNT and CDR2 YENEEA. With 2 bases clipped from V and 1 base from J, the junction kept 10 bases outside the gene matches. The CDR3 here is CASSLYPLGTVNYGYTF. The CDR3 DNA follows: TGTGCCAGCAGCTTATACCCTCTGGGGACAGTTAACTATGGCTACACCTTC.

This clone was recorded only once. The rearrangement uses TRBV5-4 and TRBJ2-7; TRBD1 aligns across 7 bases. With V trimmed by 3 bases and J by 4 bases, 4 bases remained unmatched. Germline V gene data show CDR1 as SGHNT and CDR2 as YYREEE (reference sequence). The CDR3 sequence is 13 residues long. The CDR3 sequence is CASSSGQKYEQYF. As DNA, the CDR3 is TGTGCCAGCAGCTCGGGACAGAAGTACGAGCAGTACTTC.

The V gene is TRBV27, the J gene TRBJ1-6; D possibly corresponds to TRBD1 (6 bases). Germline-derived CDR1 and CDR2 are MNHEY and SMNVEV (reference sequence). The CDR3 is 14 amino acids. Trimming left V 5 bases short and J 10 bases short, with 15 bases between. The chain's CDR3 is CASSRGQPPSPLHF. The CDR3 DNA follows: TGTGCCAGCAGTCGTGGACAGCCACCATCACCCCTCCACTTT.

CDR3 in amino acids: CASSYPQGKQTNEKLFF. CDR3 in DNA: TGTGCCAGCAGCTACCCTCAGGGGAAGCAAACTAATGAAAAACTGTTTTTT. The chain carries TRBV7-8 and TRBJ1-4; D is possibly TRBD1 (6 bases). This CDR3 has 17 residues. Trimming left V 4 bases short and J 1 base short, with 16 bases between. Per the germline V gene, CDR1 is SGHVS and CDR2 is FQNEAQ.

The chain carries TRBV25-1 and TRBJ2-3; 12 bases align to TRBD1. The germline V gene has CDR1 MGHDK and CDR2 SYGVNS. The CDR3 is made up of 14 amino acids. Unmatched junction bases numbered 6, after V lost 9 bases and J lost 5 bases. CDR3 bases: TGTGCCAGTTCCGGGACAGGGGGCAAAGATACGCAGTATTTT. This sequence encodes CASSGTGGKDTQYF.

The J gene is TRBJ2-7, the V gene TRBV9; 10 bases map to TRBD2. CDR1 and CDR2 (germline): SGDLS, YYNGEE. The ends lost 4 bases at V and 2 bases at J; junction bases unmatched: 6. The CDR3 runs to 15 residues. CDR3 coding DNA: TGTGCCAGCAGCCCCCTAGCGGGAGCCACCTACGAGCAGTACTTC. This sequence encodes CASSPLAGATYEQYF. The full variable domain, its missing parts supplied by reference TRBV9 and TRBJ2-7, is DSGVTQTPKHLITATGQRVTLRCSPRSGDLSVYWYQQSLDQGLQFLIQYYNGEERAKGNILERFSAQQFPDLHSELNLSSLELGDSALYFCASSPLAGATYEQYFGPGTRLTVT.

The J gene is TRBJ2-1, the V gene TRBV11-3; TRBD2 matches at 12 bases. Germline loops: CDR1 SGHNT, CDR2 YENEEA. The trim removed 5 bases at V and 6 bases at J, leaving 8 bases unmatched. The CDR3 contains 16 residues. CDR3 loop: CASSPGGLAGRNEQFF. DNA of the CDR3: TGTGCCAGCAGCCCGGGAGGACTAGCGGGACGCAATGAGCAGTTCTTC.

This chain uses TRBV27 with TRBJ1-1; 8 bases map to TRBD1. Germline lookup yields CDR1 MNHEY and CDR2 SMNVEV (reference sequence). The ends lost 1 base at V and 2 bases at J; junction bases unmatched: 3. The CDR3 is 15 residues long. This CDR3 is CASSLWTGKNTEAFF. CDR3 DNA sequence: TGTGCCAGCAGTTTATGGACAGGGAAAAACACTGAAGCTTTCTTT.

The genes are TRBV7-9 and TRBJ1-2; D not certain. This CDR3 comprises 14 residues. From germline, CDR1 is SEHNR and CDR2 FQNEAQ (reference sequence). V dropped 1 base and J dropped 8 bases, with 14 bases sitting between them. This chain's CDR3 is CASSLGPAVGGYTF. The CDR3 DNA reads TGTGCCAGCAGCTTAGGACCAGCCGTGGGGGGCTACACCTTC.

V gene TRBV5-1 combines with J gene TRBJ1-2; TRBD1 matches 9 bases. Looked up from germline, CDR1 is SGHRS and CDR2 is YFSETQ. The CDR3 loop spans 15 amino acids. With 5 bases clipped from V and 4 bases from J, the junction kept 9 bases outside the gene matches. CDR3 in amino acids: CASRETGQGVYGYTF. DNA of the CDR3: TGCGCCAGCAGAGAAACGGGACAGGGAGTCTATGGCTACACCTTC.

This chain joins TRBV5-1 and TRBJ1-3, with unresolved D. V lost 0 bases to trimming and J lost 2 bases, with 6 bases between them. Germline CDR1 reads SGHRS; CDR2 reads YFSETQ. The length of the CDR3 is 14 residues. The CDR3: CASSLEGPGNTIYF. The CDR3 bases are TGCGCCAGCAGCTTGGAGGGCCCTGGAAACACCATATATTTT.

V gene TRBV24-1 combines with J gene TRBJ2-1, with D perhaps TRBD2 (5 bases). The CDR3 consists of 16 residues. Germline V gives CDR1 KGHDR, CDR2 SFDVKD. The V gene lost 5 bases and the J gene lost 0 bases, with 13 bases spanning the gap. The CDR3 sequence is CATSAPGLSSYNEQFF. For the CDR3, the DNA is TGTGCCACCAGTGCCCCCGGACTCAGCTCCTACAATGAGCAGTTCTTC.

This sequence joins TRBV5-1 and TRBJ1-2; D perhaps matches TRBD1 (6 bases). With 5 bases removed from V and 3 bases from J, the gap between germline ends came to 14 bases. This CDR3 has 14 residues. From germline, CDR1 is SGHRS and CDR2 YFSETQ. CDR3 bases: TGCGCCAGCAGAACAGGCAGGGGTGACTATGGCTACACCTTC. Protein: CASRTGRGDYGYTF.

In this sample, this clone turned up once. The CDR3 loop is CACELEKHRQFF. The CDR3 DNA reads as TGTGCCTGCGAGTTAGAGAAACATCGGCAGTTCTTC. This rearrangement joins TRBV30 to TRBJ2-1; D unclear. This CDR3 contains 12 residues. V was cut by 6 bases and J by 12 bases, with 18 bases left in between. The germline gives CDR1 GTSNPN, CDR2 SVGIG (reference sequence).

V and J are TRBV21-1 and TRBJ1-5; the D call in the table, TRBD1, was not verified against the DNA. TRBV21-1 is marked as a pseudogene. This CDR3 is built from 15 residues. CDR3 sequence (DNA): TGTGCCAGCAGCAAAGATGGCAGGGTCAATCAGCCCCAGCATTTT. This encodes CASSKDGRVNQPQHF.

The chain employs TRBV6-4 and TRBJ2-2; possible D gene TRBD1, 6 bases. The CDR3 loop spans 24 amino acids. The germline V and J ends were trimmed by 6 bases and 0 bases, with 38 bases remaining between them. Per germline, CDR1 MRHNA and CDR2 SNTAGT. Here the CDR3 reads CASRDERNQWGPGIVVANTGELFF. CDR3 in DNA: TGTGCCAGCAGGGACGAGCGAAACCAGTGGGGGCCAGGCATCGTCGTGGCGAACACCGGGGAGCTGTTTTTT.

The CDR3 sequence is CASSLGQMWNEKLFF. In DNA form, the CDR3 reads TGTGCCAGCAGCTTAGGACAGATGTGGAATGAAAAACTGTTTTTT. The chain recombines TRBV7-2 with TRBJ1-4; tentatively, D is TRBD1 (5 bases). The CDR3 runs 15 residues. Trimming took 1 base from V and 5 from J, leaving 11 bases between them. The germline V gene has CDR1 SGHTA and CDR2 FQGNSA.

This chain connects TRBV7-9 to TRBJ1-3; no firm D call. V dropped 2 bases and J dropped 3 bases, with 17 bases sitting between them. The V gene's germline CDR1 is SEHNR and CDR2 FQNEAQ (reference sequence). The CDR3 has 17 amino acids. This CDR3 is CASSLRQVSTGGNTIYF. CDR3 DNA: TGTGCCAGCAGCTTAAGGCAGGTCTCAACGGGTGGAAACACCATATATTTT.

This chain connects TRBV12-3 or TRBV12-4 to TRBJ1-2, with 7 bases aligning to TRBD1. V shed 5 bases and J 8 bases; nucleotides not matched to a gene: 8. The CDR3 is made up of 13 amino acids. DNA of the CDR3: TGTGCCAGCAGTGAACAGGGGATTTCAGGCTACACCTTC. It specifies CASSEQGISGYTF.

The rearrangement links TRBV2 to TRBJ1-1; D ambiguous. V shed 1 base and J shed 12 bases, with 12 bases lying between them. CDR1 SNHLY and CDR2 FYNNEI come from the germline V gene. The CDR3 has 12 amino acids. For the CDR3, the DNA is TGTGCCAGCAGTGAAGGGGGAAGAGACCCTTTCTTT. Translating it yields CASSEGGRDPFF. The variable domain in full, completed from reference TRBV2 and TRBJ1-1, reads EPEVTQTPSHQVTQMGQEVILRCVPISNHLYFYWYRQILGQKVEFLVSFYNNEISEKSEIFDDQFSVERPDGSNFTLKIRSTKLEDSAMYFCASSEGGRDPFFGQGTRLTVV.

The gene calls are TRBV24-1 and TRBJ2-1; 7 nucleotides line up with TRBD2. CDR1 and CDR2 (germline): KGHDR, SFDVKD. V lost 4 bases to trimming and J lost 4 bases; unmatched junction nucleotides: 9. This CDR3 is built from 16 residues. The CDR3 sequence: CATSDRSSGPYNEQFF. As DNA, the CDR3 is TGTGCCACCAGTGACCGGTCTAGCGGACCATACAATGAGCAGTTCTTC.

The rearrangement links TRBV5-1 to TRBJ2-5, with a possible D match to TRBD2 (6 bases). V shed 4 bases and J shed 2 bases, with 12 bases lying between them. CDR3 size: 14 residues. Germline CDR1 and CDR2: SGHRS and YFSETQ. This CDR3 reads CASSLGDFQETQYF. CDR3 coding DNA: TGCGCCAGCAGCCTCGGGGACTTTCAAGAGACCCAGTACTTC.